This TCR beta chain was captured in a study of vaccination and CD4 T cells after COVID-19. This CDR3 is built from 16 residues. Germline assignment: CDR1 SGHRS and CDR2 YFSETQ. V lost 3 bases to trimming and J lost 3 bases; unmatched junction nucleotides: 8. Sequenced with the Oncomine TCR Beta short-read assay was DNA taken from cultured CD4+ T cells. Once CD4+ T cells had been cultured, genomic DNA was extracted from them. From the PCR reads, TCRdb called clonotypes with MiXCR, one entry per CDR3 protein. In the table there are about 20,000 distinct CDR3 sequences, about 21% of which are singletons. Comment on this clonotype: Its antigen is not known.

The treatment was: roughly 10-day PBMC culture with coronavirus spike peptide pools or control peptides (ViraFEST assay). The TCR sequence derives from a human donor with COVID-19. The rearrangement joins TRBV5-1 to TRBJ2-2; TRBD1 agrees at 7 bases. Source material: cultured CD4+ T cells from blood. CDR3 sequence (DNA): TGCGCCAGCAGCTACCCAGGGGGAGAGGACACCGGGGAGCTGTTTTTT. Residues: CASSYPGGEDTGELFF. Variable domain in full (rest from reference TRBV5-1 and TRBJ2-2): KAGVTQTPRYLIKTRGQQVTLSCSPISGHRSVSWYQQTPGQGLQFLFEYFSETQRNKGNFPGRFSGRQFSNSRSEMNVSTLELGDSALYLCASSYPGGEDTGELFFGEGSRLTVL.